These T cell receptor beta chains were read from a single sample in a study of cytomegalovirus exposure and HLA in healthy donors. Assay: immunoSEQ multiplex PCR; the TCRdb copy retains only in-frame clones and omits some. This table has about 130,000 clones, roughly 84% appearing once. The sequenced sample consisted of PBMCs. These receptors all stem from a man between 45 and 60 years old in good health and CMV-seronegative. Each CDR3 is given with its conserved first and last residue. The D gene is left open where the match is weak. Clone size, where shown, is once, few, many, or a class for clones that have expanded.

>TRBJ2-4|TRBV5-6|.|TRBD1
CASSYSGTGGLGSF
TGTGCCAGCAGCTACTCAGGGACAGGGGGCCTTGGAAGCTTC
>TRBJ2-1|TRBV5-4|.|.
CASSPGGQLLNNEQFF
TGTGCCAGCAGCCCCGGCGGACAGTTGCTTAATAATGAGCAGTTCTTC
>TRBJ2-7|TRBV4-2|once|.
CASSPSHPGGGQYF
TGTGCCAGCAGCCCGTCCCATCCGGGGGGCGGCCAGTACTTC
>TRBJ2-1|TRBV7-9|.|TRBD2
CASSYIAGGFNEQFF
TGTGCCAGCAGCTATATAGCGGGGGGATTCAATGAGCAGTTCTTC
>TRBJ1-2|TRBV18|.|TRBD1
CASSPRGTDPNYGYTF
TGTGCCAGCTCACCAAGGGGGACAGATCCTAACTATGGCTACACCTTC
>TRBJ2-1|TRBV9|.|TRBD2
CASSTPKRGLAGYNEQFF
TGTGCCAGCAGCACTCCAAAAAGAGGACTAGCGGGGTACAATGAGCAGTTCTTC
>TRBJ2-1|TRBV30|.|.
CAWRTKTYNEQFF
TGTGCCTGGAGGACTAAGACCTACAATGAGCAGTTCTTC
>TRBJ1-2|TRBV4-2|once|.
CASSGGGAPGGYTF
TGTGCCAGCAGCGGGGGCGGAGCTCCGGGAGGCTACACCTTC
>TRBJ1-1|TRBV29-1|.|TRBD1
CSVLEPTGHTEAFF
TGCAGCGTGTTGGAACCGACAGGGCACACTGAAGCTTTCTTT
>TRBJ2-3|TRBV19|.|TRBD2
CASSINSGGVNTQYF
TGTGCCAGTAGTATAAATAGCGGGGGCGTGAATACGCAGTATTTT
>TRBJ1-2|TRBV27|.|TRBD1
CASSYRDRGGGYTF
TGTGCCAGCAGTTACCGGGACAGGGGTGGTGGCTACACCTTC
>TRBJ1-6|TRBV10-2|.|.
CASSVTWRNSPLHF
TGCGCCAGCAGCGTCACCTGGCGGAATTCACCCCTCCACTTT
>TRBJ1-5|TRBV5-1|.|TRBD1
CASSPQGGQPQHF
TGCGCCAGCAGCCCCCAGGGGGGCCAGCCCCAGCATTTT
>TRBJ2-3|TRBV25-1|.|.
CASSVGSSTDTQYF
TGTGCCAGCAGTGTTGGCAGTAGCACAGATACGCAGTATTTT
>TRBJ1-4|TRBV2|few|.
CASSLDRREGATNEKLFF
TGTGCCAGCAGCCTCGACCGCAGGGAGGGGGCAACTAATGAAAAACTGTTTTTT
>TRBJ1-1|TRBV29-1|.|TRBD1
CSVEERDSGRVEAFF
TGCAGCGTTGAAGAGAGGGACAGTGGGCGGGTTGAAGCTTTCTTT
>TRBJ1-4|TRBV9|.|.
CASSAGQVLNEKLFF
TGTGCCAGCAGCGCAGGGCAGGTCCTTAATGAAAAACTGTTTTTT
>TRBJ1-1|TRBV10-3|once|.
CAISEPGLGAGEAFF
TGTGCCATCAGTGAGCCAGGCCTGGGGGCTGGTGAAGCTTTCTTT
>TRBJ2-5|TRBV18|.|TRBD1
CASSPRDRGATQYF
TGTGCCAGCTCGCCACGGGACAGGGGAGCGACCCAGTACTTC
>TRBJ1-5|TRBV9|.|.
CASSVGAQHNQPQHF
TGTGCCAGCAGCGTAGGAGCGCAACACAATCAGCCCCAGCATTTT
>TRBJ2-7|TRBV6-1|few|TRBD2
CASSTVGTSSYEQYF
TGTGCCAGCAGTACTGTAGGGACTAGTTCCTACGAGCAGTACTTC
>TRBJ2-7|TRBV5-6|.|TRBD2
CASSTQRGGREQYF
TGTGCCAGCAGCACCCAGCGGGGGGGCCGCGAGCAGTACTTC
>TRBJ1-1|TRBV10-3|.|TRBD1
CAIREGAVTEAFF
TGTGCCATCAGGGAGGGGGCGGTCACTGAAGCTTTCTTT
>TRBJ2-5|TRBV5-1|.|.
CASSSSFQETQYF
TGCGCCAGCAGTTCTTCTTTCCAAGAGACCCAGTACTTC
>TRBJ2-2|TRBV2|.|.
CASSARGAGELFF
TGTGCCAGCAGCGCCAGGGGGGCAGGGGAGCTGTTTTTT
>TRBJ2-7|TRBV29-1|.|TRBD1
CSVEEDRAYEQYF
TGCAGCGTTGAAGAGGACAGGGCCTACGAGCAGTACTTC
>TRBJ1-3|TRBV4-1|.|TRBD1
CASSPMTGASTSSGNTIYF
TGCGCCAGCAGCCCAATGACAGGGGCCTCGACGAGCTCTGGAAACACCATATATTTT
>TRBJ2-1|TRBV6-5|.|.
CASSYTTYNEQFF
TGTGCCAGCAGTTACACGACATACAATGAGCAGTTCTTC
>TRBJ1-2|TRBV9|few|TRBD1
CASSVVGQGFHGYTF
TGTGCCAGCAGCGTAGTAGGACAGGGCTTCCATGGCTACACCTTC
>TRBJ1-5|TRBV4-1|.|TRBD1
CASSQRTGDGQPQHF
TGCGCCAGCAGCCAACGGACAGGGGACGGACAGCCCCAGCATTTT
>TRBJ1-2|TRBV15|.|.
CATAQDSNYGYTF
TGTGCCACGGCCCAGGACAGCAACTATGGCTACACCTTC
>TRBJ1-1|TRBV6-1|few|TRBD1
CASSESGTGFRKAFF
TGTGCCAGCAGTGAATCCGGGACAGGCTTTCGGAAAGCTTTCTTT
>TRBJ2-5|TRBV5-1|.|.
CASSSWGQGGEETQYF
TGCGCCAGCAGCTCCTGGGGGCAGGGCGGCGAAGAGACCCAGTACTTC
>TRBJ1-1|TRBV19|.|TRBD1
CASTPIGQGMNTEAFF
TGTGCCAGTACCCCAATCGGACAGGGGATGAACACTGAAGCTTTCTTT
>TRBJ1-2|TRBV5-1|.|.
CASSLSGPYGYTF
TGCGCCAGCAGCTTGTCAGGGCCGTATGGCTACACCTTC